These T cell receptor beta chains were read from a single sample in a study of T-cell memory formation after mild COVID-19. TCRdb reanalysed the 5' RACE reads using MiXCR and keeps one entry per CDR3 protein. Found here are approximately 560,000 distinct CDR3 sequences, roughly 17% of them singletons; the top ten hold roughly 7.7%. Sequences were obtained from PBMCs or a T cell subset sorted from them (not recorded which). These receptors were obtained from an adult woman who had mild COVID-19 (a few samples of this study predate the infection). Cell type and time point are not known. The CDR3 runs from the conserved cysteine through the conserved F or W. A D gene is named only where the DNA matches it firmly. Size tells how often a clone was seen (once, few, many) or the class of an expanded clone, and some rows leave it out.

cdr3_nt cdr3_aa d_call j_call clone_size v_call
TGCAGTGCCGACCCCAACACTGAAGCTTTCTTT CSADPNTEAFF NA TRBJ1-1 NA TRBV20-1
TGTGCCAGCAGCCAAGAACGAGGGGCGGGAGGATCCACCGGGGAGCTGTTTTTT CASSQERGAGGSTGELFF TRBD2 TRBJ2-2 NA TRBV4-2
TGCGCCAGCAGCCTTCTACAGGGGACGTGGGGTAATTCACCCCTCCACTTT CASSLLQGTWGNSPLHF TRBD1 TRBJ1-6 once TRBV4-1
TGTGCCAGCAGTCCCTCCGGGACAGGGAACGAGCAGTACTTC CASSPSGTGNEQYF TRBD1 TRBJ2-7 NA TRBV27
TGTGCCAGCAGTGGGACAGGGAATTCACCCCTCCACTTT CASSGTGNSPLHF TRBD1 TRBJ1-6 NA TRBV2
TGCAGTGCGCAGGCTAGCACAGATACGCAGTATTTT CSAQASTDTQYF NA TRBJ2-3 NA TRBV20-1
TGTGCCAGCAGTTACTCGGGGCAGGGAACCTATGGCTACACCTTC CASSYSGQGTYGYTF NA TRBJ1-2 NA TRBV6-5
TGTGCCAGCAGTCCGACCGGGACAGCAAAAGAGACCCAGTACTTC CASSPTGTAKETQYF TRBD1 TRBJ2-5 NA TRBV6-5
TGTGCCAGCAGCACGCCGGGACTAGCGGGAGATCTCTCCCATTGGTACTTC CASSTPGLAGDLSHWYF TRBD2 TRBJ2-5 NA TRBV7-8
TGTGCCAGCAGGTCGGGATCCCGATTCTCCTACAATGAGCAGTTCTTC CASRSGSRFSYNEQFF NA TRBJ2-1 NA TRBV27
TGTGCCAGCGAGACTAGACGGAACAATGAGCAGTTCTTC CASETRRNNEQFF NA TRBJ2-1 many TRBV5-8
TGTGCCAGCAGCAGCGGGCGGGCGTACAATGAGCAGTTCTTC CASSSGRAYNEQFF NA TRBJ2-1 NA TRBV7-2
TGTGCCAGCAGTTTATTAGCTAGCGCTGAGACCCAGTACTTC CASSLLASAETQYF NA TRBJ2-5 many TRBV12-3/TRBV12-4
TGCGCCAGCAGCTTGGGGGGGCGTAGCACAGATACGCAGTATTTT CASSLGGRSTDTQYF NA TRBJ2-3 many TRBV5-1
TGTGCCAGCAGCTCACTCGGGGGGCCCTTATTTAGTACCGGGGAGCTGTTTTTT CASSSLGGPLFSTGELFF NA TRBJ2-2 few TRBV12-3/TRBV12-4
TGTGCCATCAGTGAGTCCCAGGGAGTTGGGGAGACCCAGTACTTC CAISESQGVGETQYF NA TRBJ2-5 few TRBV10-3
TGCAGCGCTAGCAGGGGGTACAATCAGCCCCAGCATTTT CSASRGYNQPQHF TRBD1 TRBJ1-5 few TRBV29-1
TGTGCCAGCACTAGAAAGGTACTAATAAATCTCGGGACTGAAGCTTTCTTT CASTRKVLINLGTEAFF NA TRBJ1-1 NA TRBV6-1
TGTGCCAGCAGCCAATCTAGCCGGGACAGAATCTACGAGCAGTACTTC CASSQSSRDRIYEQYF TRBD1 TRBJ2-7 few TRBV4-2
TGTGCCAGCATCATAGCGGGAGTAAACAATGAGCAGTTCTTC CASIIAGVNNEQFF TRBD2 TRBJ2-1 NA TRBV12-3/TRBV12-4
TGTGCCAGCAGCTTAGGCAGGGGGCGGGCTGAAGCTTTCTTT CASSLGRGRAEAFF TRBD1 TRBJ1-1 few TRBV7-6
TGTGCCAGCCGGGAGACAGTCTTAGGGCCCCAGCATTTT CASRETVLGPQHF NA TRBJ1-5 many TRBV6-2/TRBV6-3
TGTGCCACCAGCAGCAGCTGGCTTGGGGGAGGCGAGACCCAGTACTTC CATSSSWLGGGETQYF NA TRBJ2-5 NA TRBV15
TGTGCCAGCAGTTACAGTAGGACAGAGAGTGAAAAACTGTTTTTT CASSYSRTESEKLFF NA TRBJ1-4 NA TRBV6-6
TGTGCCAGCAGCCCCCTAGGGTTAGGGGTAAATGAGCAGTTCTTC CASSPLGLGVNEQFF NA TRBJ2-1 few TRBV14
TGTGCCAGCAACTTGGAGGGCGAGCAGTACTTC CASNLEGEQYF NA TRBJ2-7 few TRBV2
TGTGCCAGCGGTGAGACTAGCTCTCGCTCCTACGAGCAGTACTTC CASGETSSRSYEQYF TRBD2 TRBJ2-7 NA TRBV28
TGCGCCAGCAGCTTGAGGGGGCCCGGTGACGGCTACACCTTC CASSLRGPGDGYTF TRBD1 TRBJ1-2 few TRBV5-1
TGTGCCATCAGTAGGGCAGGGCAAGAGACCCAGTACTTC CAISRAGQETQYF NA TRBJ2-5 many TRBV10-3
TGTGCCACCAGTGATCCGCCCGGGACAGCCAAAGAGACCCAGTACTTC CATSDPPGTAKETQYF TRBD1 TRBJ2-5 NA TRBV24-1